The clone carrying this T cell receptor (beta chain) occurred once. Its antigen is not identified. Trimming cost V 5 bases and J 5 bases; bases outside gene matches: 1. This CDR3 is 12 amino acids long. Germline-derived CDR1 and CDR2 are MNHEY and SVGAGI. The sample comes from a study of graft-versus-host responses after intestinal transplantation. The overall study: Tacrolimus and steroids were given for about 3 years to all recipients after anti-thymocyte globulin induction.

The method was immunoSEQ multiplex PCR; TCRdb's version includes in-frame clones alone and lacks a portion of them. The repertoire holds more than 65,000 clones, over 75% seen once, with 0.39% in the top ten. Points from the study as a whole: Recipient-marrow GvH clones were detected, some having first appeared in ileum or blood. High graft-versus-host to host-versus-graft clonal ratios were found in allografts of patients who had graft-donor T cell macrochimerism. Early post-transplant HvG declines tracked with peak circulating GvH clone levels.

The V and J genes are TRBV6-5 and TRBJ2-3; 7 nucleotides align to TRBD2. The source was unstimulated CD4+ T cells sorted from spleen or lymph node cells, collected before transplant. The sequence was obtained from a human donor who was the organ donor for an intestinal transplant. Here the CDR3 reads CASSTGGDTQYF. The CDR3 DNA reads as TGTGCCAGCAGTACGGGGGGAGATACGCAGTATTTT.